Listed here are 21 T cell receptor beta chains from one sample, sequenced in a study of blood T cell repertoires in COVID-19. The table came from immunoSEQ multiplex PCR; TCRdb's copy has only in-frame clones and leaves some out. This table has roughly 230,000 clones, 83% appearing once. Input material: peripheral blood. The receptors stem from a woman between 45 and 60 years old with acute or convalescent COVID-19.

This rearrangement joins TRBV28 to TRBJ2-3; 8 bases agree with TRBD1. This CDR3 is 17 amino acids long. After removal of 4 bases from V and 4 bases from J, the junction contained 13 bases not matched to a gene. CDR1 is MDHEN, CDR2 SYDVKM, per germline. The CDR3 region is CASSSPTSGGGADTQYF. CDR3 DNA: TGTGCCAGCAGTTCACCTACTTCAGGGGGCGGGGCAGATACGCAGTATTTT.

The chain has TRBV30 and TRBJ1-2; D possibly corresponds to TRBD1 (6 bases). Germline-derived CDR1 and CDR2 are GTSNPN and SVGIG (reference sequence). V was pared by 0 bases and J by 8 bases, with 16 bases between. This CDR3 has 14 amino acids. As DNA, the CDR3 is TGTGCCTGGAGTGTACTTGGCAGGGGTGGCGGCTACACCTTC. Amino acids: CAWSVLGRGGGYTF.

The rearrangement joins TRBV6-5 to TRBJ2-5, with 11 bases that match TRBD2. Germline trimming cut 6 bases from V and 9 bases from J; bases unmatched to any gene: 6. The CDR3 contains 13 residues. CDR1 MNHEY and CDR2 SVGAGI come from the germline V gene. CDR3 coding DNA: TGTGCCAGCAGCGCTAGCGGGGGGTGGGCCCAGTACTTC. It codes for CASSASGGWAQYF.

The chain is built from TRBV28 and TRBJ2-2; 8 nucleotides line up with TRBD2. The trim removed 6 bases at V and 3 bases at J, leaving 3 bases unmatched. From germline, CDR1 is MDHEN and CDR2 SYDVKM. The CDR3 contains 14 residues. The CDR3 sequence is CASSLSGDTGELFF. Written as DNA, the CDR3 is TGTGCCAGCAGCCTTAGCGGGGACACCGGGGAGCTGTTTTTT.

The chain is built from TRBV30 and TRBJ1-6; 7 bases align to TRBD1. The V gene's germline CDR1 is GTSNPN and CDR2 SVGIG (reference sequence). Trimming cost V 6 bases and J 0 bases; bases outside gene matches: 11. The CDR3 totals 17 residues. CDR3 nucleotides: TGTGCCTGCCCTCCGTGGGACAGCAGCTCCTATAATTCACCCCTCCACTTT. Translated: CACPPWDSSSYNSPLHF. Drawing the rest from reference TRBV30 and TRBJ1-6, the complete variable domain is SQTIHQWPATLVQPVGSPLSLECTVEGTSNPNLYWYRQAAGRGLQLLFYSVGIGQISSEVPQNLSASRPQDRQFILSSKKLLLSDSGFYLCACPPWDSSSYNSPLHFGNGTRLTVT.

CDR3 residues: CASSIAAGESYEQYF. The CDR3 bases are TGTGCCAGTAGTATAGCAGCGGGGGAATCCTACGAGCAGTACTTC. J is TRBJ2-7 and V is TRBV19; TRBD2 aligns across 8 bases. Trimming at V came to 1 base and at J to 1 base, leaving 3 bases not matched to a gene. The germline CDR1 and CDR2 sequences are LNHDA and SQIVND (reference sequence). CDR3 length: 15 amino acids.

The genes are TRBV5-1 and TRBJ1-2; D is unresolved. This CDR3 spans 15 amino acids. Trimming removed 0 bases from V and 7 bases from J, with 16 bases in between. Looked up from germline, CDR1 is SGHRS and CDR2 is YFSETQ. CDR3 in DNA: TGCGCCAGCAGCTTGGCTGGCCCCCTCGGGTCTGGCTACACCTTC. Translating gives CASSLAGPLGSGYTF.

The table lists this clone with a count of one. The gene calls are TRBV6-5 and TRBJ2-1; the D is unclear. The CDR3 is made up of 11 amino acids. V was shortened by 6 bases and J by 4 bases, with 4 bases between the two germline ends. CDR1 and CDR2 (germline): MNHEY, SVGAGI. The CDR3: CASSRYNEQFF. The CDR3 bases are TGTGCCAGCAGCAGGTACAATGAGCAGTTCTTC.

The chain is built from TRBV24-1 and TRBJ2-5; D may be TRBD2 (7 bases). The CDR3 covers 16 residues. Germline V lookup: CDR1 KGHDR, CDR2 SFDVKD. Trimming cost V 4 bases and J 5 bases, with 19 bases left between them. CDR3 region: CATSDYRGGPQETQYF. In nucleotides, the CDR3 is TGTGCCACCAGTGACTACCGCGGGGGCCCCCAGGAGACCCAGTACTTC.

The CDR3 DNA reads as TGTGCCAGCAGTTTAGAGGGAGAGGCTGAAGCTTTCTTT. This codes for CASSLEGEAEAFF. The rearrangement uses TRBV12-3 or TRBV12-4 and TRBJ1-1; D is unclear. V was trimmed by 1 base and J by 6 bases, leaving 9 bases between them. The CDR3 runs to 13 residues.

The chain has TRBV5-1 and TRBJ1-6, with 10 bases that match TRBD1. CDR3 length equals 15 residues. CDR1 and CDR2 from the germline V gene are SGHRS and YFSETQ. V lost 2 bases, J lost 10 bases, and 6 bases stayed unmatched. The chain's CDR3 is CASSFSGTGVSPLHF. CDR3 bases: TGCGCCAGCAGCTTTTCCGGGACAGGGGTGTCACCCCTCCACTTT.

In its sample, this clone was seen a few times. The V call is TRBV3-1 (or the pseudogene TRBV3-2), the J call TRBJ1-2; D gene unclear. The CDR3 is 13 amino acids. Trimming took 8 bases from V and 0 from J, leaving 10 bases between them. Per the germline V gene, CDR1 is LGHDT and CDR2 is YNNKEL (reference sequence). The CDR3 sequence: CASQYTANYGYTF. Here the CDR3 DNA reads TGTGCCAGCCAGTACACAGCTAACTATGGCTACACCTTC.

V is TRBV6-6 and J is TRBJ1-5, with D possibly matching TRBD1 (5 bases). There are 13 residues in the CDR3. Trimming left V 8 bases short and J 2 bases short, with 10 bases between. Per germline, CDR1 MNHNY and CDR2 SVGAGI (reference sequence). CDR3 in amino acids: CASRGAGNQPQHF. CDR3 nucleotide sequence: TGTGCCAGCCGCGGGGCAGGCAATCAGCCCCAGCATTTT.

V is TRBV30 and J is TRBJ2-2, with D maybe TRBD2 (6 bases). Trimming took 1 base from V and 7 from J, leaving 13 bases between them. Germline CDR1 is GTSNPN and CDR2 is SVGIG (reference sequence). The CDR3 runs to 14 residues. The DNA for the CDR3 is TGTGCCTGGAGTGGCTCTCGGGGGATCGGGGAGCTGTTTTTT. This gives the protein CAWSGSRGIGELFF.

This clone was seen a handful of times. This chain connects TRBV10-3 to TRBJ1-5; the match to TRBD1 covers 7 bases. In germline, CDR1 is ENHRY, CDR2 SYGVKD. The CDR3 has 14 residues. Trimming at V came to 5 bases and at J to 6 bases, leaving 7 bases not matched to a gene. DNA of the CDR3: TGTGCCATCAGTACAACAGGGGTTGGTCAGCCCCAGCATTTT. Encoded protein: CAISTTGVGQPQHF.

The chain couples TRBV27 to TRBJ1-3; D is unclear. The CDR3 consists of 14 residues. The germline CDR1 and CDR2 sequences are MNHEY and SMNVEV (reference sequence). Trimming cost V 6 bases and J 0 bases, with 9 bases left between them. The chain's CDR3 is CASRSPISGNTIYF. DNA of the CDR3: TGTGCCAGCAGGAGTCCGATCTCTGGAAACACCATATATTTT.

V is TRBV28 and J is TRBJ1-2, with 8 bases matching TRBD1. Germline CDR1 MDHEN, CDR2 SYDVKM. The trim removed 5 bases at V and 5 bases at J, leaving 10 bases unmatched. The CDR3 contains 15 residues. CDR3 DNA sequence: TGTGCCAGCAGTCTCCCTCTGACAGGGGCTTATGGCTACACCTTC. Translating it yields CASSLPLTGAYGYTF.

The rearrangement joins TRBV28 to TRBJ2-5; the match to TRBD2 covers 9 bases. The CDR3 covers 18 residues. J lost 1 base, V lost 6 bases, and 15 bases had no gene match. CDR1 MDHEN and CDR2 SYDVKM come from the germline V gene. The CDR3 here is CASSPHGLAGGSQETQYF. The CDR3 DNA reads TGTGCCAGCAGCCCCCATGGGTTGGCGGGAGGGTCCCAAGAGACCCAGTACTTC. The full variable domain, in which reference TRBV28 and TRBJ2-5 provide the parts outside the CDR3, is DVKVTQSSRYLVKRTGEKVFLECVQDMDHENMFWYRQDPGLGLRLIYFSYDVKMKEKGDIPEGYSVSREKKERFSLILESASTNQTSMYLCASSPHGLAGGSQETQYFGPGTRLLVL.

The J gene is TRBJ2-2, the V gene TRBV5-1; the D is unclear. This CDR3 contains 14 residues. V was trimmed by 0 bases and J by 6 bases, leaving 9 bases between them. Germline CDR1 and CDR2: SGHRS and YFSETQ. The CDR3 coding sequence is TGCGCCAGCAGCTTGGCGTCCAGGTCCGGGGAGCTGTTTTTT. Protein: CASSLASRSGELFF.

The chain combines TRBV19 with TRBJ1-2, with D perhaps TRBD1 (6 bases). V gave up 7 bases and J gave up 8 bases, with 20 bases separating them. Germline CDR1 and CDR2: LNHDA and SQIVND (reference sequence). The CDR3 extends over 14 amino acids. CDR3 protein: CASTLGGAQGGYTF. CDR3 bases: TGTGCCAGTACCCTAGGGGGGGCGCAGGGCGGCTACACCTTC.

J is TRBJ1-5 and V is TRBV29-1; weak D call: TRBD1 (5 bases). Trimming removed 4 bases at V and 4 bases at J, with 14 bases between. This CDR3 region has 14 residues. Germline V CDR1 and CDR2: SQVTM, ANQGSEA. The chain's CDR3 is CSVAFGKGNQPQHF. The CDR3 nucleotides are TGCAGCGTTGCCTTTGGGAAGGGGAATCAGCCCCAGCATTTT.